Here is one T cell receptor beta chain with its context. Its target is not known. The entry originates in a study of cytomegalovirus exposure and HLA in healthy donors. Study results and limitations: Cytomegalovirus status was reportedly diagnosed by the classifier with high specificity and sensitivity.

With 4 bases clipped from V and 4 bases from J, the junction kept 19 bases outside the gene matches. CDR1 and CDR2 (germline): SGDLS, YYNGEE. This CDR3 has 19 residues. PCR employed 60 Vbeta and 13 Jbeta primers. Method: immunoSEQ multiplex PCR; TCRdb's copy keeps in-frame clones and lacks some. Of 170,000 or so clones in the sample, about 73% were seen once. The TCR comes from a woman aged 45-65 years in good health and CMV-seropositive. The source material was PBMCs. The chain carries TRBV9 and TRBJ2-1, with 8 bases matching TRBD2. Here the CDR3 DNA reads TGTGCCAGCAGCCCTAGTTTAACGGGGGGGCTTCGCGGGTACAATGAGCAGTTCTTC. It specifies CASSPSLTGGLRGYNEQFF.